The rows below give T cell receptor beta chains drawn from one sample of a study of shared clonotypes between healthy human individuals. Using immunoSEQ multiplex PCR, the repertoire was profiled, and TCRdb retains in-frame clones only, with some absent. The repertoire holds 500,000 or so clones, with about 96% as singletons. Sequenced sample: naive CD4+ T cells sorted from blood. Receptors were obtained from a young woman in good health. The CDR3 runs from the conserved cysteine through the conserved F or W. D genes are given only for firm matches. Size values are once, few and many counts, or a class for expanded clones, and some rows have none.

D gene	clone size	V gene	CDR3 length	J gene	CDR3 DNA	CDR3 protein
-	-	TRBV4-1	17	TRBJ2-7	TGCGCCAGCAGCCAGCGCCCGCAGGGGTCCTCGGTGTACGAGCAGTACTTC	CASSQRPQGSSVYEQYF
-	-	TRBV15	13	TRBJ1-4	TGTGCCACCTCGAACGGGCGAGGGGAAAAACTGTTTTTT	CATSNGRGEKLFF
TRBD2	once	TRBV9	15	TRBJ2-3	TGTGCCAGCAGCGTAACGGGGGGGACCACAGATACGCAGTATTTT	CASSVTGGTTDTQYF
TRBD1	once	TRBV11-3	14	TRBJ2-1	TGTGCCAGCAGCTTAGGACAGGGTTGGAATGAGCAGTTCTTC	CASSLGQGWNEQFF
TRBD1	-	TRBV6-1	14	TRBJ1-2	TGTGCCAGCAGTCCTCGGACAGGGATCTATGGCTACACCTTC	CASSPRTGIYGYTF
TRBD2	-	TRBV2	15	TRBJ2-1	TGTGCCAGCAGATCTACTAGCGGAGGTTACAATGAGCAGTTCTTC	CASRSTSGGYNEQFF
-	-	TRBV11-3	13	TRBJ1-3	TGTGCCAGCAGCTTTTCGACGGGAAACACCATATATTTT	CASSFSTGNTIYF
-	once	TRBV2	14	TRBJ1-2	TGTGCCAGCATCGAAGATCTGGATAACTATGGCTACACCTTC	CASIEDLDNYGYTF
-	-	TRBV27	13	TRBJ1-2	TGTGCCAGCAGTTCCGGGGTCCACGGGGGCTACACCTTC	CASSSGVHGGYTF
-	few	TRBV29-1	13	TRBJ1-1	TGCAGCGTTGTATTGACAGAAAACACTGAAGCTTTCTTT	CSVVLTENTEAFF
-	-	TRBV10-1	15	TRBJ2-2	TGCGCCAGCAAGGCCAGTCCGGACGGGGCCGGGGAGCTGTTTTTT	CASKASPDGAGELFF
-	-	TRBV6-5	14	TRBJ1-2	TGTGCCAGCAGTTACTCGGGGGGGGATTATGGCTACACCTTC	CASSYSGGDYGYTF
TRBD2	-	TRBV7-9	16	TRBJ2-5	TGTGCCAGCAGCTTATCGGGACTAGATATCCAAGAGACCCAGTACTTC	CASSLSGLDIQETQYF
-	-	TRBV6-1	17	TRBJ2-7	TGTGCCAGCAGTGAATTCTTTAAGGGTGCGGACGCCTACGAGCAGTACTTC	CASSEFFKGADAYEQYF
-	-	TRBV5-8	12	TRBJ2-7	TGTGCCAGCAGCTCACGATTTCACGAGCAGTACTTC	CASSSRFHEQYF
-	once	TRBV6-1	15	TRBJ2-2	TGTGCCAGCAGTGGGACAAACTTGGACACCGGGGAGCTGTTTTTT	CASSGTNLDTGELFF
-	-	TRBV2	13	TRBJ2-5	TGTGCCAGCAGCACCCTTGAGGAAGAGACCCAGTACTTC	CASSTLEEETQYF
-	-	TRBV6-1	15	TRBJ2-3	TGTGCCAGCAGTGTTGGTAGCGTAAGCACAGATACGCAGTATTTT	CASSVGSVSTDTQYF
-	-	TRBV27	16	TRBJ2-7	TGTGCCAGCAGTTCCCGCCGGGGCTTTTACTCCTACGAGCAGTACTTC	CASSSRRGFYSYEQYF
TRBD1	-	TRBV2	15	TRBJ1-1	TGTGCCAGCGCAGCCGTAACAGGGGCGTGGACTGAAGCTTTCTTT	CASAAVTGAWTEAFF
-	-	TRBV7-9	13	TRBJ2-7	TGTGCCAGCGTCCCCCTCCGCAGGGCCGAGCAGTACTTC	CASVPLRRAEQYF
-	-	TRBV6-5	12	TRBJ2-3	TGTGCCAGCAGCCAGACTAGAGATACGCAGTATTTT	CASSQTRDTQYF
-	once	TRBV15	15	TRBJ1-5	TGTGCCACCAGCAGAGGGACAGTCAATAATCAGCCCCAGCATTTT	CATSRGTVNNQPQHF
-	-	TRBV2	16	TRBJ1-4	TGTGCCAGCAGGGGAGGACAGTTTGCAACTAATGAAAAACTGTTTTTT	CASRGGQFATNEKLFF
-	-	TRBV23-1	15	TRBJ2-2	TGCGCCAGCAGTCAGGGGACAAGTAACACCGGGGAGCTGTTTTTT	CASSQGTSNTGELFF
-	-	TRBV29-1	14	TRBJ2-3	TGCAGCTTGATCTCAGGCCTCCACACAGATACGCAGTATTTT	CSLISGLHTDTQYF
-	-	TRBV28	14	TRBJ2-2	TGTGCCAGCAGAGGGAGACTGAACACCGGGGAGCTGTTTTTT	CASRGRLNTGELFF
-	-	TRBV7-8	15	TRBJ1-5	TGTGCCAGCAGCTTGAACCTACAGGGTGATCAGCCCCAGCATTTT	CASSLNLQGDQPQHF
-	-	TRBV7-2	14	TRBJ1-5	TGTGCCAGCAGCCAGTGGGGGAGCAATCAGCCCCAGCATTTT	CASSQWGSNQPQHF
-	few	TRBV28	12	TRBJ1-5	TGTGCCAGCAGCCCCCCCGATCAGCCCCAGCATTTT	CASSPPDQPQHF
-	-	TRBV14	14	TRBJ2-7	TGTGCCAGCAGCCAAGAACAGAACCCCTACGAGCAGTACTTC	CASSQEQNPYEQYF
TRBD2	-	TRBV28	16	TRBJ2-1	TGTGCCAGCAGTCCGCTGACTAGCGCGGTTTACAATGAGCAGTTCTTC	CASSPLTSAVYNEQFF
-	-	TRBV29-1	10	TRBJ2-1	TGCAGCGTTGGAGTCTCCCATCAGTTCTTC	CSVGVSHQFF
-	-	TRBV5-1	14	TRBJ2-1	TGCGCCAGCAGCTTGGGGAGGTCCTACAATGAGCAGTTCTTC	CASSLGRSYNEQFF
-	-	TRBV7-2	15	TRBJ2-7	TGTGCCAGCAGCACCCGACACAGGAGCTCCTACGAGCAGTACTTC	CASSTRHRSSYEQYF
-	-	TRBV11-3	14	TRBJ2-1	TGTGCCAGCAGCCTGGGAGGGGGCCACAATGAGCAGTTCTTC	CASSLGGGHNEQFF
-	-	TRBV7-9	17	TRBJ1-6	TGTGCCAGCAGCTTCACCCCCCGGACAGATACGCAGGCACCCCTCCACTTT	CASSFTPRTDTQAPLHF
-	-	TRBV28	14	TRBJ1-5	TGTGCCAGCTTTACAGACTCTAGCTATCAGCCCCAGCATTTT	CASFTDSSYQPQHF
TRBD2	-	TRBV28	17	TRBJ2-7	TGTGCCAGCACCCTCGCTTTGGGACTAGCGGGAGTCCACGAGCAGTACTTC	CASTLALGLAGVHEQYF
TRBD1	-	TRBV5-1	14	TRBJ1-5	TGCGCCAGCAGCATGGGACAGCCCAATCAGCCCCAGCATTTT	CASSMGQPNQPQHF
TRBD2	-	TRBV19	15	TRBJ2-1	TGTGCCAGTAGATTCGGGACTAGCGGGAGCGATGAGCAGTTCTTC	CASRFGTSGSDEQFF
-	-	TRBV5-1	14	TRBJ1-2	TGCGCCAGCAGCTTGGGCCAGGGCTACTATGGCTACACCTTC	CASSLGQGYYGYTF
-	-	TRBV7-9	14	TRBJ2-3	TGTGCCAGCAGCTTATCCTCTTATCGAGATACGCAGTATTTT	CASSLSSYRDTQYF
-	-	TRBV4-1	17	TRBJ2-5	TGCGCCAGCAGACCCACTCCCGGAGGGGGGCGCCGTGAGACCCAGTACTTC	CASRPTPGGGRRETQYF
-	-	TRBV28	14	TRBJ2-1	TGTGCCAGCAGTTTGCCAGGGGCGGTATGGGAGCAGTTCTTC	CASSLPGAVWEQFF
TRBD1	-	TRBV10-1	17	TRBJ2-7	TGCGCCAGCAGTGAGTTTTGGGACAGGGGTCTAGGGTACGAGCAGTACTTC	CASSEFWDRGLGYEQYF
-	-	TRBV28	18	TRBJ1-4	TGTGCCAGCAGTTTATACGGTCGCGGACGCACAACTAATGAAAAACTGTTTTTT	CASSLYGRGRTTNEKLFF
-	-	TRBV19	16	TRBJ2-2	TGTGCCAGTAGTATTCGGGGGAGTTTGAACACCGGGGAGCTGTTTTTT	CASSIRGSLNTGELFF
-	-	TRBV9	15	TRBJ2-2	TGTGCCAGCAGCGGCGAGGGCGGGGAGACCGGGGAGCTGTTTTTT	CASSGEGGETGELFF
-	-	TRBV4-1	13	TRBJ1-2	TGCGCCAGCAGCCAAACAGGCTTCTATGGCTACACCTTC	CASSQTGFYGYTF
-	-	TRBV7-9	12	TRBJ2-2	TGTGCCAGCAGCTTTGACACCGGGGAGCTGTTTTTT	CASSFDTGELFF
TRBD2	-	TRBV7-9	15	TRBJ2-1	TGTGCCAGCAGCCCCTACGGGACTAGCGAGAATGAGCAGTTCTTC	CASSPYGTSENEQFF
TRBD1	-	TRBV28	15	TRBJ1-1	TGTGCCAGCAGTTTCGGGACAGGGGGGAACACTGAAGCTTTCTTT	CASSFGTGGNTEAFF